The clone carrying this T cell receptor (beta chain) was picked up many times. Its antigen is still unknown. Germline assignment: CDR1 SGDLS and CDR2 YYNGEE. This CDR3 spans 14 amino acids. V lost 0 bases and J lost 7; bases outside the gene matches: 6. Sorted-subset replicate PCR reactions contained approximately 190 ng DNA, corresponding to approximately 30,000 T cell genomes. Clones were sequenced by immunoSEQ multiplex PCR, and TCRdb holds only the in-frame ones, with some missing. The sample holds about 1.1 million clones, roughly 80% seen once. This sample was included in a study of shared clonotypes between healthy human individuals. Study observations and caveats: Sampling included only blood; tissue repertoires likely differ.

V and J are TRBV9 and TRBJ1-2; TRBD1 matches 7 bases. This receptor was obtained from a man younger than 35 in good health. Some clones in this sample may be carry-over from other donors' samples. Sequences were obtained from memory CD4+ T cells from PBMCs. Regarding subset: CD45RA-negative fraction. CDR3 amino acids: CASSVAGGTSGYTF. For the CDR3, the DNA is TGTGCCAGCAGCGTAGCAGGGGGGACATCTGGCTACACCTTC.